This TCR beta chain was sequenced for a study of TIL therapy for anti-PD-1-resistant metastatic lung cancer. Study as a whole: Tumors had a median PD-L1 proportion score of less than 6.5%. Median tumor mutation burden was under 1.9 mutations per megabase.

The V gene lost 1 base and the J gene lost 4 bases, with 14 bases spanning the gap. The CDR3 extends over 15 amino acids. Germline V gene sequence: CDR1 LNHNV, CDR2 YYDKDF (reference sequence). The time point: pre-treatment sample, taken before nivolumab and TIL therapy. Stage 4 NSCLC adults joined between 2017 and 2020. The immunoSEQ assay was v3. Survey-level samples got 1.5 million to 2 million read pairs; deep-level samples got about 4.5-6.5 million. Produced via immunoSEQ multiplex PCR; TCRdb's table is partial and in-frame only. The sample has some 20,000 clones, about 79% seen once. The sample here was blood, taken at baseline. The sequence was obtained from a person aged 25-80 years with non-small cell lung cancer. The chain combines TRBV15 with TRBJ2-7; TRBD1 might be the D (6 bases). CDR3 protein: CATSRGKQGTYEQYF. For the CDR3, the DNA is TGTGCCACCAGCAGAGGCAAACAGGGTACTTACGAGCAGTACTTC.